The 13 T cell receptor beta chains below come from one sample, sequenced in a study of early T cells in non-severe SARS-CoV-2 infection. TCRdb re-called the 5' RACE reads with MiXCR, one entry per CDR3 protein. The table lists around 61,000 distinct CDR3 sequences, roughly a tenth of them singletons. Sample: whole blood. The source is an adult who was a healthcare worker with PCR-confirmed SARS-CoV-2 infection or an uninfected control (not recorded which).

The chain combines TRBV7-9 with TRBJ2-1; D might be TRBD2 (6 bases). V dropped 5 bases and J dropped 3 bases, with 17 bases sitting between them. CDR3 length equals 16 residues. Per germline, CDR1 SEHNR and CDR2 FQNEAQ (reference sequence). CDR3 bases: TGTGCCAGCAGCGGGCCCTTTGGCGGGAACTACAATGAGCAGTTCTTC. The encoded protein is CASSGPFGGNYNEQFF.

V gene TRBV11-2 combines with J gene TRBJ2-3; 9 nucleotides align to TRBD1. The CDR3 is 16 residues long. In germline, CDR1 is SGHAT, CDR2 FQNNGV. Losses at the gene ends were 3 bases for V and 2 bases for J; bases not matched to a gene: 6. CDR3 residues: CASSFGGQGFTDTQYF. DNA for the CDR3: TGTGCCAGCAGCTTCGGGGGACAGGGATTCACAGATACGCAGTATTTT.

This clonotype appeared a few times. The CDR3 DNA reads as TGTGCCAGCAGCTTACAGGGGAGCTCCTACGAGCAGTACTTC. This sequence encodes CASSLQGSSYEQYF. The rearrangement uses TRBV7-6 and TRBJ2-7; possibly TRBD1 for D (6 bases). The germline gives CDR1 SGHVS, CDR2 FNYEAQ. Trimming took 2 bases from V and 0 from J, leaving 8 bases between them. The CDR3 has 14 amino acids.

CDR3 region: CSAEAYPREQYF. The CDR3 coding sequence is TGCAGTGCGGAGGCCTACCCCAGGGAGCAGTACTTC. The chain joins TRBV20-1 to TRBJ2-7, with D possibly being TRBD2 (5 bases). This CDR3 region has 12 residues. Trimming pared 6 bases from V and 7 bases from J, leaving 16 bases between. CDR1 DFQATT and CDR2 SNEGSKA come from the germline V gene (reference sequence).

At least ten counts were recorded for this clonotype. The genes are TRBV9 and TRBJ1-1; 9 positions agree with TRBD1. The CDR3 has 16 amino acids. J gave up 3 bases and V 0 bases, and 6 bases lay outside the gene matches. CDR1 is SGDLS and CDR2 is YYNGEE in the germline V gene. The CDR3, as DNA: TGTGCCAGCAGCGTAGATACAGGGGGCTTTGACACTGAAGCTTTCTTT. Protein sequence: CASSVDTGGFDTEAFF.

This clonotype was picked up many times. V and J are TRBV13 and TRBJ2-7, with D possibly called TRBD1 or TRBD2 (5 bases each). Germline CDR1 and CDR2: PRHDT and FYEKMQ (reference sequence). This CDR3 contains 15 residues. The ends were cut back, 5 bases at V and 0 bases at J, with 14 bases in the middle. The CDR3 DNA follows: TGTGCCAGCAGCCAGCGGCGGACAAGCTCCTACGAGCAGTACTTC. Translated: CASSQRRTSSYEQYF.

This clonotype showed up just a few times. The V and J genes are TRBV4-2 and TRBJ1-2; 7 bases are a match to TRBD1. The trim removed 0 bases at V and 4 bases at J, leaving 11 bases unmatched. The germline V gene has CDR1 LGHNA and CDR2 YNFKEQ. This CDR3 spans 17 amino acids. The CDR3 loop reads CASSQEGGRGMVYGYTF. CDR3 nucleotides: TGTGCCAGCAGCCAAGAAGGGGGCAGGGGAATGGTCTATGGCTACACCTTC.

V usage is TRBV3-1 and J usage is TRBJ2-2; D unresolved. V shed 4 bases and J shed 6 bases, with 12 bases lying between them. CDR3 length: 14 amino acids. Germline V gene lookup returns CDR1 LGHDT and CDR2 YNNKEL (reference sequence). Here the CDR3 DNA reads TGTGCCAGCAGCCCTCTTGGACGCGCCGGGGAGCTGTTTTTT. This codes for CASSPLGRAGELFF.

This chain uses TRBV5-6 with TRBJ1-6; TRBD1 agrees at 10 bases. The trim removed 4 bases at V and 10 bases at J, leaving 8 bases unmatched. This CDR3 contains 15 residues. Germline CDR1 and CDR2: SGHDT and YYEEEE. CDR3 in amino acids: CASSPSRDRGSPLHF. The CDR3 DNA is TGTGCCAGCAGCCCGTCCCGGGACAGGGGCTCACCCCTCCACTTT.

This clonotype was seen only a few times. The V call is TRBV27, the J call TRBJ1-4, with D maybe TRBD1 (6 bases). Trimming removed 10 bases from V and 11 bases from J, with 17 bases in between. The CDR3 sequence is 12 residues long. The germline V gene encodes CDR1 MNHEY and CDR2 SMNVEV (reference sequence). The CDR3 bases are TGTGCCACCCCGGGCAGGGGTAGGAAACTGTTTTTT. This gives the protein CATPGRGRKLFF. Full variable domain (missing parts from reference TRBV27 and TRBJ1-4): EAQVTQNPRYLITVTGKKLTVTCSQNMNHEYMSWYRQDPGLGLRQIYYSMNVEVTDKGDVPEGYKVSRKEKRNFPLILESPSPNQTSLYFCATPGRGRKLFFGSGTQLSVL.

This clonotype was picked up many times. This chain joins TRBV18 and TRBJ1-4; the D is unclear. V was trimmed by 2 bases and J by 8 bases, leaving 9 bases between them. This CDR3 contains 13 residues. Germline loops: CDR1 KGHSH, CDR2 LQKENI. CDR3 region: CASSPERGEKLFF. Here the CDR3 DNA reads TGTGCCAGCTCACCAGAACGTGGGGAAAAACTGTTTTTT.

This chain connects TRBV20-1 to TRBJ2-7, with D possibly matching TRBD2 (6 bases). The CDR3 sequence is 13 residues long. Trimming took 5 bases from V and 3 from J, leaving 14 bases between them. Germline assignment: CDR1 DFQATT and CDR2 SNEGSKA (reference sequence). In DNA, the CDR3 is TGCAGTGCTGGGTCAACCGGGGGCTACGAGCAGTACTTC. Residues: CSAGSTGGYEQYF.

In this sample, this clonotype turned up a few times. The chain carries TRBV29-1 and TRBJ2-7; D gene uncertain. The length of the CDR3 is 10 residues. In germline, CDR1 is SQVTM, CDR2 ANQGSEA. The V and J ends lost 6 bases and 5 bases respectively, with 8 bases between them. For the CDR3, the DNA is TGCAGCGTAGTATCGCACGAGCAGTACTTC. Translation: CSVVSHEQYF.